What follows describes a single T cell receptor (beta chain). The target antigen is unknown. Separate from the approximately 700-subject first cohort was the approximately 110-subject validation cohort, to which the donors belonged. The CDR3 has 12 residues. Germline values: CDR1 GTSNPN, CDR2 SVGIG (reference sequence). The V end lost 1 base, the J end lost 5 bases, and 8 bases lay between the germline ends. This sample was taken from a study of cytomegalovirus exposure and HLA in healthy donors. On the study more broadly: The approximately 600 first-cohort repertoires shared a platform with the approximately 130 validation repertoires, as reported in a later analysis. Overall study findings and caveats: Among TCR beta chains, those listed as cytomegalovirus-associated numbered over 150. The classifier was said to identify cytomegalovirus status with high specificity and sensitivity.

The data were produced by immunoSEQ multiplex PCR, yet TCRdb's version contains in-frame clones alone and is incomplete. The data contain 150,000 to 200,000 clones, around 88% of them seen just once; the ten biggest clones take up about 1.6%. Source material: PBMCs. The sequence was obtained from a woman aged 18-30 years in good health and CMV-seronegative. The chain is built from TRBV30 and TRBJ2-5; D call uncertain. CDR3: CAWSAGRETQYF. The CDR3 DNA reads as TGTGCCTGGAGTGCCGGCAGGGAGACCCAGTACTTC.